Presented here are 17 T cell receptor beta chains from one specimen sequenced in a study of identifying expanded T cells in peripheral blood. The method was immunoSEQ multiplex PCR; TCRdb's version includes in-frame clones alone and lacks a portion of them. The sample lists 45,000 to 65,000 clones, about 80% occurring once. The sequenced sample consisted of blood. These receptors originate from a person aged 18 to 75 in good health.

The V call is TRBV7-9, the J call TRBJ1-2; D gene ambiguous. Trimming took off 1 base at V and 8 bases at J, with 11 bases between the two ends. From germline, CDR1 is SEHNR and CDR2 FQNEAQ (reference sequence). CDR3 length: 13 residues. CDR3 sequence (DNA): TGTGCCAGCAGCTTAGATGGGGAAGTCGGCTACACCTTC. It codes for CASSLDGEVGYTF.

The chain links TRBV7-9 to TRBJ2-2; no clear D. The CDR3 extends over 15 amino acids. Germline V lookup: CDR1 SEHNR, CDR2 FQNEAQ (reference sequence). Trimming cost V 5 bases and J 4 bases, with 14 bases left between them. CDR3 DNA: TGTGCCAGCAGCCCGACGAGCGCGGCCACCGGGGAGCTGTTTTTT. Translated: CASSPTSAATGELFF.

The chain uses TRBV6-1 and TRBJ1-1; perhaps TRBD1 as D (5 bases). Germline CDR1 reads MNHNS; CDR2 reads SASEGT. This CDR3 is 13 amino acids long. The V end was cut by 5 bases, the J end by 11 bases, with 18 bases between. CDR3 protein: CASSNRDGVRAFF. CDR3 bases: TGTGCCAGCAGTAACCGGGACGGAGTGCGGGCTTTCTTT.

The rearrangement uses TRBV14 and TRBJ1-2, with D maybe TRBD1 (6 bases). CDR1 is SGHDN, CDR2 FVKESK, per germline. V was pared by 3 bases and J by 7 bases, with 12 bases between. The length of the CDR3 is 13 residues. CDR3 in amino acids: CASSQKDSGGYTF. In nucleotides, the CDR3 is TGTGCCAGCAGCCAGAAGGACAGTGGTGGCTACACCTTC.

The rearrangement links TRBV5-1 to TRBJ2-1, with 8 bases that match TRBD1. CDR1 SGHRS and CDR2 YFSETQ come from the germline V gene. The CDR3 loop spans 16 amino acids. The V gene end was trimmed by 0 bases and the J gene end by 10 bases; junction bases not matched to a gene: 12. The chain's CDR3 is CASSLGGRGPLGEQFF. The CDR3 DNA sequence: TGCGCCAGCAGCTTGGGGGGCAGGGGGCCCCTCGGGGAGCAGTTCTTC.

The V call is TRBV7-8, the J call TRBJ1-5; 9 bases agree with TRBD1. The length of the CDR3 is 17 residues. Trimming took 4 bases from V and 0 from J; bases not matched to a gene: 7. From germline, CDR1 is SGHVS and CDR2 FQNEAQ. The CDR3 DNA reads TGTGCCAGCAGCTCCGGGACAGGGTTTTTTAGCAATCAGCCCCAGCATTTT. Translation: CASSSGTGFFSNQPQHF.

This rearrangement joins TRBV7-2 to TRBJ1-2, with D unresolved. This CDR3 region has 11 residues. Germline values: CDR1 SGHTA, CDR2 FQGNSA. The germline V and J ends were trimmed by 6 bases and 3 bases, with 5 bases remaining between them. The CDR3: CASRHDYGYTF. CDR3 nucleotide sequence: TGTGCCAGCAGACATGACTATGGCTACACCTTC. Together with reference TRBV7-2 and TRBJ1-2, the CDR3 gives the full variable domain: GAGVSQSPSNKVTEKGKDVELRCDPISGHTALYWYRQSLGQGLEFLIYFQGNSAPDKSGLPSDRFSAERTGGSVSTLTIQRTQQEDSAVYLCASRHDYGYTFGSGTRLTVV.

This clone was recorded once. The V gene is TRBV11-3, the J gene TRBJ2-7; TRBD1 matches at 7 bases. The CDR3 has 17 amino acids. The germline CDR1 and CDR2 sequences are SGHNT and YENEEA. Trimming at V came to 7 bases and at J to 4 bases, leaving 19 bases not matched to a gene. The CDR3 DNA follows: TGTGCCAGCACCTCTCTGGGCGTCGGACAGGCCCAGTACGAGCAGTACTTC. Amino acid sequence: CASTSLGVGQAQYEQYF. The full variable domain, its missing parts supplied by reference TRBV11-3 and TRBJ2-7, is EAGVVQSPRYKIIEKKQPVAFWCNPISGHNTLYWYLQNLGQGPELLIRYENEEAVDDSQLPKDRFSAERLKGVDSTLKIQPAELGDSAVYLCASTSLGVGQAQYEQYFGPGTRLTVT.

This chain uses TRBV7-9 with TRBJ1-2; the D gene is possibly TRBD1 (5 bases). V was pared by 1 base and J by 0 bases, with 9 bases between. The CDR3 loop spans 15 amino acids. From germline, CDR1 is SEHNR and CDR2 FQNEAQ (reference sequence). CDR3 sequence (DNA): TGTGCCAGCAGCTTAGGAGCAGGGACTAACTATGGCTACACCTTC. Translating gives CASSLGAGTNYGYTF. Full variable domain (missing parts from reference TRBV7-9 and TRBJ1-2): DTGVSQNPRHKITKRGQNVTFRCDPISEHNRLYWYRQTLGQGPEFLTYFQNEAQLEKSRLLSDRFSAERPKGSFSTLEIQRTEQGDSAMYLCASSLGAGTNYGYTFGSGTRLTVV.

The chain joins TRBV29-1 to TRBJ1-2; D is undetermined. The germline V gene encodes CDR1 SQVTM and CDR2 ANQGSEA. V was shortened by 4 bases and J by 4 bases, with 10 bases between the two germline ends. The CDR3 runs 12 residues. CDR3 nucleotide sequence: TGCAGCGTTGTAGGGTCCTCCTATGGCTACACCTTC. It yields the protein CSVVGSSYGYTF.

This chain joins TRBV5-1 and TRBJ2-3; weak D call: TRBD2 (6 bases). The CDR3 is 15 residues long. Trimming took 4 bases from V and 4 from J, leaving 16 bases between them. Germline V CDR1 and CDR2: SGHRS, YFSETQ. The CDR3 loop reads CASSGGRGRPDTQYF. The CDR3, as DNA: TGCGCCAGCAGCGGAGGACGGGGGAGACCAGATACGCAGTATTTT.

This clone was detected only once. The CDR3 loop reads CASSLREGRNTIYF. The CDR3 nucleotides read TGTGCCAGCAGCCTGCGGGAGGGAAGAAACACCATATATTTT. This chain links TRBV5-6 with TRBJ1-3; no reliable D call. V was pared by 4 bases and J by 5 bases, with 13 bases between. Germline lookup yields CDR1 SGHDT and CDR2 YYEEEE. The CDR3 spans 14 residues. The full variable domain, in which reference TRBV5-6 and TRBJ1-3 provide the parts outside the CDR3, is DAGVTQSPTHLIKTRGQQVTLRCSPKSGHDTVSWYQQALGQGPQFIFQYYEEEERQRGNFPDRFSGHQFPNYSSELNVNALLLGDSALYLCASSLREGRNTIYFGEGSWLTVV.

The genes are TRBV5-4 and TRBJ1-4; D remains ambiguous. CDR1 and CDR2 from the germline V gene are SGHNT and YYREEE (reference sequence). V was shortened by 4 bases and J by 0 bases, with 7 bases between the two germline ends. The CDR3 is 14 residues long. CDR3 sequence: CASSPSPTNEKLFF. In DNA, the CDR3 is TGTGCCAGCAGCCCATCACCAACTAATGAAAAACTGTTTTTT.

The chain joins TRBV7-9 to TRBJ2-5, with TRBD2 matching over 14 bases. CDR1 and CDR2 (germline): SEHNR, FQNEAQ (reference sequence). With V trimmed by 4 bases and J by 1 base, 2 bases remained unmatched. The CDR3 has 16 amino acids. CDR3 nucleotides: TGTGCCAGCAGCTCGGGGACTAGCGGGGGCCAAGAGACCCAGTACTTC. It translates to CASSSGTSGGQETQYF.

This clone was recorded a few times. The genes are TRBV11-3 and TRBJ2-1; TRBD2 aligns across 10 bases. Germline lookup yields CDR1 SGHNT and CDR2 YENEEA. There are 16 residues in the CDR3. J gave up 8 bases and V 6 bases, and 13 bases lay outside the gene matches. In DNA, the CDR3 is TGTGCCAGCAGGGCTCTAGCGGGAGTTTCGGGGGATGAGCAGTTCTTC. Protein product: CASRALAGVSGDEQFF.

J is TRBJ1-5 and V is TRBV7-6; D ambiguous. CDR1 SGHVS and CDR2 FNYEAQ come from the germline V gene. The CDR3 covers 9 residues. Between the trimmed V and J ends, which lost 8 bases and 9 bases, there was a span of 5 bases. CDR3: CASAWPQHF. CDR3 nucleotides: TGTGCCAGCGCGTGGCCCCAGCATTTT.

The chain carries TRBV11-1 and TRBJ2-1, with TRBD2 matching over 9 bases. CDR1 is SGHAT, CDR2 FQDESV, per germline (reference sequence). The CDR3 sequence is 15 residues long. After removal of 4 bases from V and 7 bases from J, the junction contained 8 bases not matched to a gene. The CDR3 DNA reads TGTGCCAGCAGCTGGTCCAGCGGGGGGAGTAATGAGCAGTTCTTC. Its protein is CASSWSSGGSNEQFF.